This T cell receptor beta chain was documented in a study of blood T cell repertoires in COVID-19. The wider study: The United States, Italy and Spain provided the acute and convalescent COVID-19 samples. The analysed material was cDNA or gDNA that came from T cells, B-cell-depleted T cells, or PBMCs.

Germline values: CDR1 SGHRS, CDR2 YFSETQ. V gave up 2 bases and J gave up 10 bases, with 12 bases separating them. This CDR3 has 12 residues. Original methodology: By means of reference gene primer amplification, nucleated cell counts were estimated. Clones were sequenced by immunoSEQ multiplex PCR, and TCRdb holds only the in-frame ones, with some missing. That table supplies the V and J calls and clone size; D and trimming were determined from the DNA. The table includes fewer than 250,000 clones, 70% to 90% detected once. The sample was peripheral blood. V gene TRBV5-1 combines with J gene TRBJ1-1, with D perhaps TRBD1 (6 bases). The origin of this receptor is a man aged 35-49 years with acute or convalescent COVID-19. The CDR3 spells CASSFTGTRAFF. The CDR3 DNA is TGCGCCAGCAGCTTCACAGGGACCCGAGCTTTCTTT.